A selection of T cell receptor beta chains follows, all from one sample in a study of blood T cells in healthy people across ages. Each CDR3 protein gets one entry after TCRdb re-called the 5' RACE reads with MiXCR. Of hundreds of thousands of distinct CDR3 sequences in the sample, around a quarter were seen once. This same sample was also part of a study on T cells of mothers and their children.

Sequenced: blood. Every receptor here comes from a boy aged 5-17 years in good health. The CDR3 runs from the conserved cysteine through the conserved F or W. D genes are given only for firm matches. Clone size is not always given. Where it is, it says once, few, many or a class for expanded clones.

clone size,V gene,J gene,D gene,CDR3 protein,CDR3 DNA
few,TRBV6-2/TRBV6-3,TRBJ2-1,NA,CASSPLGYNEQFF,TGTGCCAGCAGCCCGCTGGGCTACAATGAGCAGTTCTTC
NA,TRBV7-9,TRBJ2-6,TRBD2,CASSLGGSAGANVLTF,TGTGCCAGCAGCTTAGGCGGGAGCGCCGGGGCCAACGTCCTGACTTTC
NA,TRBV7-7,TRBJ1-4,NA,CASSLSRGEKLFF,TGTGCCAGCAGCTTATCCCGGGGGGAAAAACTGTTTTTT
few,TRBV2,TRBJ2-7,TRBD1,CATTGQGALDEQYF,TGTGCCACCACGGGACAGGGGGCGTTGGACGAGCAGTACTTC
NA,TRBV7-8,TRBJ2-5,TRBD2,CASSLGPSGSRETQYF,TGTGCCAGCAGCTTAGGTCCTAGCGGGAGTAGGGAGACCCAGTACTTC
few,TRBV6-5,TRBJ1-2,NA,CASSGQGGYTF,TGTGCCAGCAGTGGGCAGGGTGGCTACACCTTC
NA,TRBV7-9,TRBJ2-1,TRBD1,CASTPRTGGGRSYNEQFF,TGTGCCAGCACACCCCGGACAGGGGGAGGTCGCTCCTACAATGAGCAGTTCTTC
few,TRBV11-2,TRBJ1-3,NA,CASSQTEMYPGNTIYF,TGTGCCAGCAGCCAGACGGAAATGTACCCTGGAAACACCATATATTTT
NA,TRBV2,TRBJ2-7,NA,CASSVYRTVAYEQYF,TGTGCCAGCAGTGTATACCGGACGGTAGCCTACGAGCAGTACTTC
NA,TRBV11-2,TRBJ1-4,TRBD1,CASSIGNPTGEIATNEKLFF,TGTGCCAGCAGCATAGGGAACCCGACAGGGGAGATTGCAACTAATGAAAAACTGTTTTTT
many,TRBV10-2,TRBJ2-5,TRBD1,CASSGTDQETQYF,TGCGCCAGCAGCGGGACAGATCAAGAGACCCAGTACTTC
few,TRBV3-1,TRBJ2-4,TRBD2,CASSHRSGGADKNIQYF,TGTGCCAGCAGCCACCGCAGCGGGGGGGCGGACAAAAACATTCAGTACTTC
NA,TRBV12-3/TRBV12-4,TRBJ2-2,NA,CASTPRTVGELFF,TGTGCCAGCACCCCAAGGACGGTCGGGGAGCTGTTTTTT
NA,TRBV20-1,TRBJ2-7,TRBD1,CSASSGQRTSYEQYF,TGCAGTGCTAGTTCGGGACAGCGGACCTCCTACGAGCAGTACTTC
NA,TRBV9,TRBJ1-1,NA,CASSVQENTEAFF,TGTGCCAGCAGCGTTCAGGAGAACACTGAAGCTTTCTTT
NA,TRBV15,TRBJ1-2,TRBD1,CATSSRDRVGYGYTF,TGTGCCACCAGCAGCCGGGACAGGGTAGGCTATGGCTACACCTTC
few,TRBV29-1,TRBJ1-1,NA,CSVELGGVKNTEAFF,TGCAGCGTTGAGTTGGGGGGTGTGAAGAACACTGAAGCTTTCTTT
many,TRBV13,TRBJ2-1,TRBD2,CASSLPGGWEQFF,TGTGCCAGCAGCTTACCGGGGGGATGGGAGCAGTTCTTC
NA,TRBV30,TRBJ2-1,NA,CAWSVLGLRGGGEQFF,TGTGCCTGGAGTGTACTAGGGCTTAGAGGAGGCGGTGAGCAGTTCTTC
NA,TRBV28,TRBJ2-5,NA,CASSLFRGGRETQYF,TGTGCCAGCAGTTTATTCAGGGGGGGGAGAGAGACCCAGTACTTC
NA,TRBV6-5,TRBJ2-7,NA,CASSQRGDWFEQYF,TGTGCCAGCAGTCAAAGGGGCGACTGGTTCGAGCAGTACTTC
NA,TRBV12-3/TRBV12-4,TRBJ2-1,NA,CASSSGLSHISSYNEQFF,TGTGCCAGCAGTTCGGGACTCTCGCACATCAGCTCCTACAATGAGCAGTTCTTC
few,TRBV5-1,TRBJ1-2,NA,CASSQGPGLDYGYTF,TGCGCCAGCAGCCAGGGGCCAGGGCTGGACTATGGCTACACCTTC
NA,TRBV12-3/TRBV12-4,TRBJ2-3,TRBD2,CASSLKLSGIDTQYF,TGTGCCAGCAGTTTAAAACTTAGCGGGATCGATACGCAGTATTTT
NA,TRBV28,TRBJ2-7,NA,CASTRLVGMPPGEQYF,TGTGCCAGCACCCGTCTGGTTGGGATGCCCCCCGGCGAGCAGTACTTC
NA,TRBV28,TRBJ1-1,NA,CATQLPGAGNTEAFF,TGTGCCACGCAACTTCCAGGGGCAGGGAACACTGAAGCTTTCTTT
NA,TRBV7-2,TRBJ2-1,TRBD2,CASSPGLGGLNEQFF,TGTGCCAGCAGTCCTGGGCTGGGGGGGTTAAATGAGCAGTTCTTC
few,TRBV7-9,TRBJ2-5,TRBD2,CATGTSVPQQTQYF,TGTGCTACCGGGACTAGCGTTCCCCAACAGACCCAGTACTTC
few,TRBV11-2,TRBJ1-1,TRBD1,CASSLTGVAFF,TGTGCCAGCAGTTTAACAGGGGTGGCTTTCTTT
few,TRBV29-1,TRBJ2-1,TRBD2,CSVNSGGAGNEQFF,TGCAGCGTAAATAGCGGGGGGGCGGGCAATGAGCAGTTCTTC
many,TRBV6-4,TRBJ2-1,TRBD1,CASSDLRTGDYNEQFF,TGTGCCAGCAGTGACTTGAGGACAGGGGACTACAATGAGCAGTTCTTC
NA,TRBV5-1,TRBJ2-3,TRBD1,CASFDRGGPLDTQYF,TGCGCCAGCTTTGACAGGGGGGGCCCGCTAGATACGCAGTATTTT
NA,TRBV5-5,TRBJ2-1,NA,CASSSGLLEQFF,TGTGCCAGCAGCTCAGGACTACTTGAGCAGTTCTTC
many,TRBV2,TRBJ2-3,NA,CASTSYGTNTQYF,TGTGCCAGCACTAGTTACGGAACCAATACGCAGTATTTT
NA,TRBV5-1,TRBJ1-1,TRBD1,CASSPTDRDSEAFF,TGCGCCAGCAGCCCAACGGACAGGGACTCTGAAGCTTTCTTT
few,TRBV7-8,TRBJ2-7,NA,CASSSLALPVGDYEQYF,TGCGCCAGCAGCTCGTTGGCCCTTCCGGTGGGAGACTACGAGCAGTACTTC
NA,TRBV10-3,TRBJ2-5,NA,CAISGVVHIRETQYF,TGTGCCATCAGTGGTGTAGTCCACATCCGAGAGACCCAGTACTTC
NA,TRBV10-3,TRBJ2-1,NA,CAISESGSYNEQFF,TGTGCCATCAGTGAAAGTGGCTCCTACAATGAGCAGTTCTTC
few,TRBV6-5,TRBJ2-1,NA,CASSYSRTVYNEQFF,TGTGCCAGCAGTTACTCGCGGACAGTCTACAATGAGCAGTTCTTC
NA,TRBV7-9,TRBJ2-7,NA,CASSPPPAGSYEQYF,TGTGCCAGCAGCCCCCCTCCGGCAGGATCCTACGAGCAGTACTTC
NA,TRBV3-1,TRBJ2-7,NA,CASSQVARGGEQYF,TGTGCCAGCAGCCAAGTGGCCAGGGGCGGAGAGCAGTACTTC
NA,TRBV20-1,TRBJ1-5,NA,CSARDASRSHNQPQHF,TGCAGTGCTAGAGATGCTTCACGCAGTCACAATCAGCCCCAGCATTTT
NA,TRBV3-1,TRBJ2-6,NA,CASRLGGANVLTF,TGTGCCAGCAGGTTAGGCGGGGCCAACGTCCTGACTTTC
NA,TRBV9,TRBJ2-1,TRBD2,CASSVGRGGLSVEQFF,TGTGCCAGCAGCGTAGGGCGGGGGGGCCTTTCGGTTGAGCAGTTCTTC
few,TRBV7-2,TRBJ1-1,NA,CASSSGSAWTEAFF,TGTGCCAGCAGCTCAGGGTCGGCTTGGACTGAAGCTTTCTTT
NA,TRBV6-4,TRBJ1-6,NA,CARPLDSLSSYNSPLHF,TGTGCCAGGCCCCTTGATAGCCTTAGCTCCTATAATTCACCCCTCCACTTT
NA,TRBV6-5,TRBJ2-1,TRBD2,CASIPAGGGRNEQFF,TGTGCCAGCATTCCGGCGGGGGGCGGGAGGAATGAGCAGTTCTTC
NA,TRBV7-6,TRBJ2-1,NA,CASSQKRSSYNEQFF,TGTGCCAGCAGCCAGAAGCGGAGCTCCTACAATGAGCAGTTCTTC
NA,TRBV18,TRBJ2-5,NA,CASSPQSGTQETQYF,TGTGCCAGCTCACCACAGTCAGGGACCCAAGAGACCCAGTACTTC
NA,TRBV12-5,TRBJ2-5,TRBD1,CASGSRTGRETQYF,TGTGCTAGTGGCTCTCGGACAGGGAGAGAGACCCAGTACTTC
few,TRBV5-1,TRBJ2-2,TRBD1,CASSSGQALTGELFF,TGCGCCAGCAGCTCGGGACAGGCCTTAACCGGGGAGCTGTTTTTT
NA,TRBV7-2,TRBJ2-7,TRBD1,CASSLGLPGQGPTRTYEQYF,TGTGCCAGCAGCTTAGGGCTCCCGGGACAGGGGCCCACCCGAACCTACGAGCAGTACTTC
NA,TRBV25-1,TRBJ2-5,TRBD1,CASSDKTGFAETQYF,TGTGCCAGCAGTGACAAGACAGGGTTTGCCGAGACCCAGTACTTC
NA,TRBV19,TRBJ1-4,NA,CASNIGEKLFF,TGTGCCAGTAATATCGGGGAAAAACTGTTTTTT